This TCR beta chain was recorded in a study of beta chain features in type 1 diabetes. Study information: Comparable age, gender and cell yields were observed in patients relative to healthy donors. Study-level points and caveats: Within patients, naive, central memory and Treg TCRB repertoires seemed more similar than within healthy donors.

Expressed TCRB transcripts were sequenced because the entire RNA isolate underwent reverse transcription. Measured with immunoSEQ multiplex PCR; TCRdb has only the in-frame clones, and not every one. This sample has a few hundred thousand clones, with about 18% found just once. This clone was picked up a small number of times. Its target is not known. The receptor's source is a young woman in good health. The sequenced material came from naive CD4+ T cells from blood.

For the CDR3, the DNA is TGTGCCTGGAGTCCGGGAGGGGTTAGCAATCAGCCCCAGCATTTT. It encodes CAWSPGGVSNQPQHF. This rearrangement joins TRBV30 to TRBJ1-5; tentative D call: TRBD1 (5 bases). The length of the CDR3 is 15 residues. V was clipped by 2 bases and J by 0 bases, with 11 bases between them. Germline V gene sequence: CDR1 GTSNPN, CDR2 SVGIG (reference sequence).